This TCR beta chain was documented in a study of OX40 agonist ivuxolimab in advanced cancers. Overall study: A diagnosis of hepatocellular carcinoma, melanoma, renal cell or head and neck cancer was present in dose-escalation patients. Of mixed ages from about 23 to 90 and averaging about 65 years, the group was over 80% male. Prior checkpoint blockade (anti-PD-1, anti-PD-L1 or anti-CTLA-4) was permitted; less than 45% had it. Study-wide results and caveats: Among expanded peripheral T cells, antigen specificity went undetermined.

Germline CDR1 and CDR2: MNHNS and SASEGT. Unmatched junction bases numbered 3, after V lost 5 bases and J lost 4 bases. The CDR3 contains 13 residues. A remark on this clone: Its target is unknown.

The table came from immunoSEQ multiplex PCR; TCRdb's copy has only in-frame clones and leaves some out. The top ten hold approximately 0.35% of the sample, which has 85,000 to 95,000 clones, 75% to 90% seen once. The chain recombines TRBV6-1 with TRBJ2-7, with TRBD1 matching over 9 bases. Source: CD4+ or CD8+ T cells sorted from blood, taken in a trial of the OX40 agonist ivuxolimab. The receptor was derived from an adult with an advanced solid tumor such as melanoma, head and neck, liver or kidney cancer. The CDR3 nucleotides are TGTGCCAGCAGTTCGGACAGGGGTTACGAGCAGTACTTC. Its translation: CASSSDRGYEQYF.